This entry concerns a single T cell receptor beta chain. What it binds is unknown. These data belong to a study of cytomegalovirus exposure and HLA in healthy donors. At the level of the study: Within an early data release were about 85 million unique TCRs drawn from HLA-typed donors. Study conclusions and caveats: Cytomegalovirus status was reportedly diagnosed by the classifier with high specificity and sensitivity.

The study ran its PCR with 60 Vbeta and 13 Jbeta primers. Clones were read by immunoSEQ multiplex PCR, and TCRdb kept only the in-frame ones, dropping some. This repertoire includes some 96,000 clones. All donors participated as healthy donors of bone marrow. Losses at the gene ends were 5 bases for V and 4 bases for J; bases not matched to a gene: 8. Germline loops: CDR1 LNHDA, CDR2 SQIVND (reference sequence). This CDR3 is built from 16 residues. The specimen sequenced was PBMCs. This chain connects TRBV19 to TRBJ2-1, with TRBD2 matching over 10 bases. This TCR came from a woman aged 30 to 39 in good health and CMV-seronegative. This CDR3 is CASSQGGLADYNEQFF. For the CDR3, the DNA is TGTGCCAGTAGTCAAGGAGGACTAGCGGATTACAATGAGCAGTTCTTC.